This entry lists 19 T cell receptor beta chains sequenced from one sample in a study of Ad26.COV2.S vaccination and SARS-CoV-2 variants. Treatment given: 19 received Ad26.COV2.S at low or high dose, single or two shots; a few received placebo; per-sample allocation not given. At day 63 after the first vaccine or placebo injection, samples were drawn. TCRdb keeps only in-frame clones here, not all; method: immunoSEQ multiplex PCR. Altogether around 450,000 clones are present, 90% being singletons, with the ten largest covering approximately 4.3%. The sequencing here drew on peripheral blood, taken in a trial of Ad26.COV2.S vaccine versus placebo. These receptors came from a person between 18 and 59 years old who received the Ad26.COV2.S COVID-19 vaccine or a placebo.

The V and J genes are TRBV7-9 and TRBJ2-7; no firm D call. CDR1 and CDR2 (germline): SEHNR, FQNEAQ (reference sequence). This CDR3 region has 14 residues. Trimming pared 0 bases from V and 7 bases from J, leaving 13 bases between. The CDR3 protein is CASSLASGLGEQYF. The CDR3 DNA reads TGTGCCAGCAGCTTAGCGTCGGGTCTGGGGGAGCAGTACTTC. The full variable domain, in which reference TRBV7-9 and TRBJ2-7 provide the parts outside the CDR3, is DTGVSQNPRHKITKRGQNVTFRCDPISEHNRLYWYRQTLGQGPEFLTYFQNEAQLEKSRLLSDRFSAERPKGSFSTLEIQRTEQGDSAMYLCASSLASGLGEQYFGPGTRLTVT.

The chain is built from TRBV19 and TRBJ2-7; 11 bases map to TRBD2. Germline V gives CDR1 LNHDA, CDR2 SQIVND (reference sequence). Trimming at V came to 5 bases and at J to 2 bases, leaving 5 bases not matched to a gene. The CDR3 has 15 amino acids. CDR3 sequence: CASSPSSGRAYEQYF. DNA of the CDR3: TGTGCCAGTAGTCCGAGTAGCGGGAGGGCCTACGAGCAGTACTTC.

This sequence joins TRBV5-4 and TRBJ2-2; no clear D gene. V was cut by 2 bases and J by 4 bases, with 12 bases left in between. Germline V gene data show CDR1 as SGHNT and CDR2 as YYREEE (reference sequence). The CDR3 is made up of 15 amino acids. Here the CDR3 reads CASSFQPASTGELFF. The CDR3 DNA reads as TGTGCCAGCAGCTTCCAACCGGCCTCCACCGGGGAGCTGTTTTTT.

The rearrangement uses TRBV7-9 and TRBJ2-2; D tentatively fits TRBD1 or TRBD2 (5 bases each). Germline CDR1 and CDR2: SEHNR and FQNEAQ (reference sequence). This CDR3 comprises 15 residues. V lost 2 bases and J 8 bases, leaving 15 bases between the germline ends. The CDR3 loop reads CASSLSAGTTGELFF. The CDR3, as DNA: TGTGCCAGCAGCTTAAGTGCAGGGACGACTGGGGAGCTGTTTTTT.

CDR3: CASSQAGSYNEQFF. CDR3 nucleotides: TGTGCCAGCAGCCAAGCCGGGTCCTACAATGAGCAGTTCTTC. The gene calls are TRBV14 and TRBJ2-1; D not certain. V was shortened by 1 base and J by 1 base, with 5 bases between the two germline ends. Germline V lookup: CDR1 SGHDN, CDR2 FVKESK. The CDR3 covers 14 residues.

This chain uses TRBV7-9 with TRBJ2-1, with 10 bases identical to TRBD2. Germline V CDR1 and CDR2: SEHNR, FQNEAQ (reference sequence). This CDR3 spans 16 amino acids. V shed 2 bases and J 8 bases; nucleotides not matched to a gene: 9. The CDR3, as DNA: TGTGCCAGCAGCTTAATAGCGGGAGGTCCGAGGTATGAGCAGTTCTTC. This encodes CASSLIAGGPRYEQFF.

The DNA of the CDR3 is TGTGCCAGCTCACCACTCAGACAGGTCTACGAGCAGTACTTC. This codes for CASSPLRQVYEQYF. The genes are TRBV18 and TRBJ2-7, with D tentatively TRBD1 (6 bases). Trimming pared 1 base from V and 3 bases from J, leaving 10 bases between. The germline V gene encodes CDR1 KGHSH and CDR2 LQKENI. The CDR3 runs to 14 residues.

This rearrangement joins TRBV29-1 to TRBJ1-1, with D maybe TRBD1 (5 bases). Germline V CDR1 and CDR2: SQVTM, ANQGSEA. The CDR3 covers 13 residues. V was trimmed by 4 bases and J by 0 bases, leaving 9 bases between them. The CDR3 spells CSVVLDMNTEAFF. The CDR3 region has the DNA TGCAGCGTTGTGCTGGACATGAACACTGAAGCTTTCTTT.

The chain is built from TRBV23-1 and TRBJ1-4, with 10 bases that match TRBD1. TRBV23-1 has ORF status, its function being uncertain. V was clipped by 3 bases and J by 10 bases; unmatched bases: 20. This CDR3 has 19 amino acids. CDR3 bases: TGCGCCAGCAGTCACCCGGCCCAAAACCGGGACAGGGGACGATCAAAACTGTTTTTT. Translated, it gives CASSHPAQNRDRGRSKLFF.

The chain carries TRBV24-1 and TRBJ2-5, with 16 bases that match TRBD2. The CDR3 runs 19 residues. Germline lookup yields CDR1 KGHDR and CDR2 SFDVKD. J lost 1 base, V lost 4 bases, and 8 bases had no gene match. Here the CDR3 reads CATSEPPGTSGRAQETQYF. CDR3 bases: TGTGCCACCAGTGAGCCTCCGGGGACTAGCGGGAGGGCCCAAGAGACCCAGTACTTC.

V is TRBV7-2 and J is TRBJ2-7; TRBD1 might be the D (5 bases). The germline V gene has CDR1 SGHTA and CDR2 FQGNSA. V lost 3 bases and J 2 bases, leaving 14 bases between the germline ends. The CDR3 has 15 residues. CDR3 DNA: TGTGCCAGCAGCTTTGACAGCCACTTAACCTACGAGCAGTACTTC. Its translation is CASSFDSHLTYEQYF.

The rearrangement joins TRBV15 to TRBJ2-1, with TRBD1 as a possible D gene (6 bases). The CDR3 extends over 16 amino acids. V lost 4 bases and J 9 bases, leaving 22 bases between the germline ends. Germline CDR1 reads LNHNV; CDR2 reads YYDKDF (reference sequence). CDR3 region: CATSNLRHSQGGEQFF. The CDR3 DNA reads TGTGCCACCAGCAATTTAAGGCACTCACAAGGGGGTGAGCAGTTCTTC.

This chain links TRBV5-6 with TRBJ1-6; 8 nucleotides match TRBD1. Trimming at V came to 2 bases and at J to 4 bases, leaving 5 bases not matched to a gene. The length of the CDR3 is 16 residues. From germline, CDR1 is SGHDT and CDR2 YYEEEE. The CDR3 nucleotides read TGTGCCAGCAGCTTCGAACAGGGGGATTATAATTCACCCCTCCACTTT. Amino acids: CASSFEQGDYNSPLHF.

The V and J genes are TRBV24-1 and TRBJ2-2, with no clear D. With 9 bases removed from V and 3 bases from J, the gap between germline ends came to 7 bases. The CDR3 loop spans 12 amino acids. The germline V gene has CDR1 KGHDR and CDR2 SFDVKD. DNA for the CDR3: TGTGCCACCCAGGTTGACACCGGGGAGCTGTTTTTT. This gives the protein CATQVDTGELFF.

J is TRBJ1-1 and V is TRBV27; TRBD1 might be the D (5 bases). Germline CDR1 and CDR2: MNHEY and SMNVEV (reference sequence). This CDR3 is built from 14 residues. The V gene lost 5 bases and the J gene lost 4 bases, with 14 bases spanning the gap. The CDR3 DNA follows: TGTGCCAGCAGTCCACTGGGGGTGACCACTGAAGCTTTCTTT. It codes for CASSPLGVTTEAFF.

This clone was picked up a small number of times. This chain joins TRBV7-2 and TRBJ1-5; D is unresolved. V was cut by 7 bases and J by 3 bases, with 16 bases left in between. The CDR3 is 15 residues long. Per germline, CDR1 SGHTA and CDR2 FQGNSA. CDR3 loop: CASTSLPGPNQPQHF. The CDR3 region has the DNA TGTGCCAGCACAAGCTTACCGGGTCCCAATCAGCCCCAGCATTTT.

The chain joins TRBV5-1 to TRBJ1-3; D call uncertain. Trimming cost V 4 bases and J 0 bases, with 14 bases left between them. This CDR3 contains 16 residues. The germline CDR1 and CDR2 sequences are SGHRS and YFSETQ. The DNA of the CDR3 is TGCGCCAGCAGCCCCGGGGAGGGTATCTCTGGAAACACCATATATTTT. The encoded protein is CASSPGEGISGNTIYF. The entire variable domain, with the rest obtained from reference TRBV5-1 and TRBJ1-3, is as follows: KAGVTQTPRYLIKTRGQQVTLSCSPISGHRSVSWYQQTPGQGLQFLFEYFSETQRNKGNFPGRFSGRQFSNSRSEMNVSTLELGDSALYLCASSPGEGISGNTIYFGEGSWLTVV.

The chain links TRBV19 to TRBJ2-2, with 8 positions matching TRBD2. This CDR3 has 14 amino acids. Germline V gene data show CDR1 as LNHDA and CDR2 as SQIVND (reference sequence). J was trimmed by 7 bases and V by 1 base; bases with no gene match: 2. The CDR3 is CASSIAAGGGELFF. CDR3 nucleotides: TGTGCCAGTAGTATAGCGGCGGGAGGCGGGGAGCTGTTTTTT.

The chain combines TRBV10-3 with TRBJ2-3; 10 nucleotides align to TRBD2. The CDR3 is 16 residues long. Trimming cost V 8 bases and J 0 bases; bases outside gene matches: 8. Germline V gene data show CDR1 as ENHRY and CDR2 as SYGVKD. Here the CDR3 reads CAISTTSGPSTDTQYF. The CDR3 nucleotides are TGTGCCATCTCTACGACTAGCGGGCCTAGCACAGATACGCAGTATTTT.